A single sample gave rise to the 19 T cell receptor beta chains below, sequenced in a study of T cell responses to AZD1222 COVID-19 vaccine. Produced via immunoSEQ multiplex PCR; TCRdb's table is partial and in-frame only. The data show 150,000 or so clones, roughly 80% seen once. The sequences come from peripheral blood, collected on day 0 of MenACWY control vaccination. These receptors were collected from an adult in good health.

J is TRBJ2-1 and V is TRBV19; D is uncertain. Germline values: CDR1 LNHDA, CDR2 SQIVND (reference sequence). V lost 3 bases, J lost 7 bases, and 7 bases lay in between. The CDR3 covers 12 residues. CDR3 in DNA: TGTGCCAGTAGTATTCCCCCTAATGAGCAGTTCTTC. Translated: CASSIPPNEQFF.

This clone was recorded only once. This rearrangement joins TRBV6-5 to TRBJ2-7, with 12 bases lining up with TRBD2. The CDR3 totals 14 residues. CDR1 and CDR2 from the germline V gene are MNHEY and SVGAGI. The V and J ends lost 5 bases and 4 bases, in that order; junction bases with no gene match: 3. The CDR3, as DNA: TGTGCCAGCAGTCTTGGACTAGCGGGGTACGAGCAGTACTTC. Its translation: CASSLGLAGYEQYF.

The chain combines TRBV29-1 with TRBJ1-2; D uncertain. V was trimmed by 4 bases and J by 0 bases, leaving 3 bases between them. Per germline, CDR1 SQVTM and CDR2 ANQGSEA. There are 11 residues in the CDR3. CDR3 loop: CSVVTNYGYTF. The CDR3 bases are TGCAGCGTTGTGACTAACTATGGCTACACCTTC. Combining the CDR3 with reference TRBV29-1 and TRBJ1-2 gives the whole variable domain SAVISQKPSRDICQRGTSLTIQCQVDSQVTMMFWYRQQPGQSLTLIATANQGSEATYESGFVIDKFPISRPNLTFSTLTVSNMSPEDSSIYLCSVVTNYGYTFGSGTRLTVV.

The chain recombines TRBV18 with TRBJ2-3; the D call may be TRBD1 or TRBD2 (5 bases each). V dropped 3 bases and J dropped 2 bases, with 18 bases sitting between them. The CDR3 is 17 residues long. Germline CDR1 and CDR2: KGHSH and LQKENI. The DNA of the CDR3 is TGTGCCAGCTCACCCCCCTCTCGAGGGGCGCTCACAGATACGCAGTATTTT. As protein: CASSPPSRGALTDTQYF.

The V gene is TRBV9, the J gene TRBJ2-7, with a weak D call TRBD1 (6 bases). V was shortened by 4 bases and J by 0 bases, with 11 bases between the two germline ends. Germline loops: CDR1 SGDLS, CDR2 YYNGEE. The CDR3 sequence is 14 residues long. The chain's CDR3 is CASSNRDTSYEQYF. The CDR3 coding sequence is TGTGCCAGCAGCAACCGGGACACCTCCTACGAGCAGTACTTC. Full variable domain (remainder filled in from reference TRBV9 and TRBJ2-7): DSGVTQTPKHLITATGQRVTLRCSPRSGDLSVYWYQQSLDQGLQFLIQYYNGEERAKGNILERFSAQQFPDLHSELNLSSLELGDSALYFCASSNRDTSYEQYFGPGTRLTVT.

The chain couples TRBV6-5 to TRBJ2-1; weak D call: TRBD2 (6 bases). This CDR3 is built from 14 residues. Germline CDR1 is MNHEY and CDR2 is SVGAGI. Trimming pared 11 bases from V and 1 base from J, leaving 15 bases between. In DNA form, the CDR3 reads TGTGCCCTCTCCGGGGGTTCGTCCTACAATGAGCAGTTCTTC. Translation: CALSGGSSYNEQFF.

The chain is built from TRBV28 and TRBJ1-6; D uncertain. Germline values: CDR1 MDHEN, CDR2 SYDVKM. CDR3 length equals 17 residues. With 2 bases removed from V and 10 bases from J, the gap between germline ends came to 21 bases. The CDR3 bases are TGTGCCAGCAGTTTACCTGGCGGTGGTCAGACCTTCTCACCCCTCCACTTT. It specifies CASSLPGGGQTFSPLHF.

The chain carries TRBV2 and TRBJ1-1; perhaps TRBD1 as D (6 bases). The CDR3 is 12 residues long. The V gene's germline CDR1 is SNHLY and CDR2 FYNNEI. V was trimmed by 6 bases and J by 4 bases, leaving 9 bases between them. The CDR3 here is CASRQGPTEAFF. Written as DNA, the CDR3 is TGTGCCAGCAGACAGGGACCCACTGAAGCTTTCTTT.

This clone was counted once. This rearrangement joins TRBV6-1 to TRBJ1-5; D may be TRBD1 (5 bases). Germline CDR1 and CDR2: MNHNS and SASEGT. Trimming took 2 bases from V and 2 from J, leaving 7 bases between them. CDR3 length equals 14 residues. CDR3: CASSERDGNQPQHF. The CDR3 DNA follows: TGTGCCAGCAGTGAAAGGGACGGCAATCAGCCCCAGCATTTT.

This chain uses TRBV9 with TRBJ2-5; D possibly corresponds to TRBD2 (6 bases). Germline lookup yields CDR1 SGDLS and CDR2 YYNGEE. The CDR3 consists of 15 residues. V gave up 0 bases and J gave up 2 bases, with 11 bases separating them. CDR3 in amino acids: CASSVGAGRQETQYF. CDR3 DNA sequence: TGTGCCAGCAGCGTAGGGGCGGGGAGACAAGAGACCCAGTACTTC.

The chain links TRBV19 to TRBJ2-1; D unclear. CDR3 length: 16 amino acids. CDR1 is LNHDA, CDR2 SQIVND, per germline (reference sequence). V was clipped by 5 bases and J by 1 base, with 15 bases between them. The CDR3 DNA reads TGTGCCAGTAGTGTGTATTTCGACGTATCCTACAATGAGCAGTTCTTC. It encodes CASSVYFDVSYNEQFF.

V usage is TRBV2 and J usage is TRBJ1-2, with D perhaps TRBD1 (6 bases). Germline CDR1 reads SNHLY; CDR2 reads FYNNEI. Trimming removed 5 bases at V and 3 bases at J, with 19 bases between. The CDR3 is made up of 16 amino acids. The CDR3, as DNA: TGTGCCAGCAGTACCCTCGAATCAGGGGTCGACTATGGCTACACCTTC. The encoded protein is CASSTLESGVDYGYTF.

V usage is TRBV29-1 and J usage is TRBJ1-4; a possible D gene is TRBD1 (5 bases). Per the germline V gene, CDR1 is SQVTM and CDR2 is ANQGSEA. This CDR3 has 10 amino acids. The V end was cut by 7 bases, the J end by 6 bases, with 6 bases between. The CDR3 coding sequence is TGCAGCGGAGGGGATGAAAAACTGTTTTTT. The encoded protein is CSGGDEKLFF.

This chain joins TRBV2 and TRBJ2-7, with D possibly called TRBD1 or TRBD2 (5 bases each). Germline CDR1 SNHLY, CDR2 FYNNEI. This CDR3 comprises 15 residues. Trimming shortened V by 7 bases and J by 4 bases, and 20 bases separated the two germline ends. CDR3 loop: CASKRDPKKEYEQYV. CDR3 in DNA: TGTGCCAGCAAGAGGGACCCTAAGAAAGAGTACGAGCAGTACGTC.

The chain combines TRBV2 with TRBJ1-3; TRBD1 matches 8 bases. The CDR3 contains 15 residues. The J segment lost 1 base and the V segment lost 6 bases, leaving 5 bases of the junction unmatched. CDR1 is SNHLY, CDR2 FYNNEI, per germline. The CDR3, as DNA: TGTGCCAGCAGCTCTGACAGGGGTTCTGGAAACACCATATATTTT. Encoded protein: CASSSDRGSGNTIYF.

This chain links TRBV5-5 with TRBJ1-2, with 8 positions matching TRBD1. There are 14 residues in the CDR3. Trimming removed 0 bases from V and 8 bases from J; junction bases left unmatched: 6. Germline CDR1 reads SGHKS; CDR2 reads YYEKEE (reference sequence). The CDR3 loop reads CASSLEVTGEGYTF. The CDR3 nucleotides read TGTGCCAGCAGCTTGGAGGTGACAGGGGAAGGCTACACCTTC.

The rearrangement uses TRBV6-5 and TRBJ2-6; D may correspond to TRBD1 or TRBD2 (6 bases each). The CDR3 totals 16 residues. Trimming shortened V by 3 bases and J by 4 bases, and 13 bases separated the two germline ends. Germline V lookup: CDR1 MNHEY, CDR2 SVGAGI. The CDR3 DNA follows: TGTGCCAGCAGTTATTGGACGGGGGCCGGGGCCAACGTCCTGACTTTC. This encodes CASSYWTGAGANVLTF.

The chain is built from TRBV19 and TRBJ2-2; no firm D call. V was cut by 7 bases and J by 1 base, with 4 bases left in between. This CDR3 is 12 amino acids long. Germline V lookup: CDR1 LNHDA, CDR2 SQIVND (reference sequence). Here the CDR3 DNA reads TGTGCCAGTAACGGGAACACCGGGGAGCTGTTTTTT. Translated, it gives CASNGNTGELFF.

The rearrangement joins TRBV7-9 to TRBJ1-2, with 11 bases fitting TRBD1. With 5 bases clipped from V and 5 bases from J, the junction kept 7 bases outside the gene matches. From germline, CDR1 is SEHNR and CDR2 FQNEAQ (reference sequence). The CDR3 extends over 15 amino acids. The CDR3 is CASSPRDRGWYGYTF. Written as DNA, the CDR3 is TGTGCCAGCAGCCCAAGGGACAGGGGGTGGTATGGCTACACCTTC.